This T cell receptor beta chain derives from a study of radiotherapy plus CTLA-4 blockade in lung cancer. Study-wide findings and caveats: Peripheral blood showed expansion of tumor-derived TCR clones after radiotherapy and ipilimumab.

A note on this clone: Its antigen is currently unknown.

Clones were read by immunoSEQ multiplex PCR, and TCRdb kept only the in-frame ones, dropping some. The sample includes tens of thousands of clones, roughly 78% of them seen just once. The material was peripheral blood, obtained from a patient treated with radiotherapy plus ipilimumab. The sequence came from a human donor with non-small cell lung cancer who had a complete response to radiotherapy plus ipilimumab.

CDR3 in DNA: TGTGCCAGCAGCTTAGCGACGTTCTCTAATGAAAAACTGTTTTTT. It codes for CASSLATFSNEKLFF. The rearrangement links TRBV7-6 to TRBJ1-4; D unclear. The CDR3 runs to 15 residues. V was clipped by 0 bases and J by 3 bases, with 8 bases between them. Germline values: CDR1 SGHVS, CDR2 FNYEAQ.